This T cell receptor (beta chain) comes out of a study of T cell responses to AZD1222 COVID-19 vaccine. Across the study: Researchers grouped second doses given at about 4 or about 12 weeks into one pool.

In regard to this clone: Its specificity is unknown.

Clones were sequenced by immunoSEQ multiplex PCR, and TCRdb holds only the in-frame ones, with some missing. The sample shows under 60,000 clones, under 90% of them seen only once. Regarding the study as a whole: Researchers took repertoire samples only after the peak T cell response had come.

The V end was cut by 2 bases, the J end by 1 base, with 9 bases between. Germline V gene lookup returns CDR1 SGHRS and CDR2 YFSETQ. There are 14 residues in the CDR3. The source is an adult in good health. The sequences come from peripheral blood, collected on day 0 of AZD1222 vaccination. The rearrangement uses TRBV5-1 and TRBJ2-5; D may be TRBD1 (6 bases). CDR3 sequence (DNA): TGCGCCAGCAGCTTAAGGGGGTTCCAAGAGACCCAGTACTTC. Translation: CASSLRGFQETQYF.